This entry lists 5 T cell receptor beta chains sequenced from one sample in a study of control samples from healthy donors and cancer patients. Method: immunoSEQ multiplex PCR; TCRdb's copy keeps in-frame clones and lacks some. Of 50,000 to 75,000 clones in the sample, around 85% were seen once. The sequenced material came from blood. Every receptor here comes from a man between 40 and 49 years old in good health.

This clone occurred a few times. The chain joins TRBV19 to TRBJ2-7; 7 nucleotides match TRBD2. Losses at the gene ends were 6 bases for V and 4 bases for J; bases not matched to a gene: 12. This CDR3 region has 15 residues. Germline values: CDR1 LNHDA, CDR2 SQIVND (reference sequence). CDR3 in DNA: TGTGCCAGTAGGGGAGGGGCACCAAGAGGTTACGAGCAGTACTTC. Its protein is CASRGGAPRGYEQYF. The variable domain in full, completed from reference TRBV19 and TRBJ2-7, reads DGGITQSPKYLFRKEGQNVTLSCEQNLNHDAMYWYRQDPGQGLRLIYYSQIVNDFQKGDIAEGYSVSREKKESFPLTVTSAQKNPTAFYLCASRGGAPRGYEQYFGPGTRLTVT.

This chain links TRBV7-3 with TRBJ2-5, with D hard to call. V gave up 0 bases and J gave up 2 bases, with 10 bases separating them. The germline gives CDR1 SGHTA, CDR2 FQGTGA. CDR3 size: 15 residues. DNA for the CDR3: TGTGCCAGCAGCTTAACAGCTTTCGGGCAAGAGACCCAGTACTTC. This translates into CASSLTAFGQETQYF.

This clone has just one count. V gene TRBV3-1 (or the pseudogene TRBV3-2) combines with J gene TRBJ2-7; tentative D call: TRBD1 (5 bases). Germline V gene lookup returns CDR1 LGHDT and CDR2 YNNKEL (reference sequence). There are 12 residues in the CDR3. V gave up 5 bases and J gave up 4 bases, with 9 bases separating them. CDR3 protein: CASSKQAYEQYF. The CDR3 DNA follows: TGTGCCAGCAGCAAACAGGCTTACGAGCAGTACTTC.

This clone is a singleton in its sample. The rearrangement links TRBV11-2 to TRBJ2-3; D unresolved. Trimming shortened V by 3 bases and J by 6 bases, and 13 bases separated the two germline ends. Germline CDR1 reads SGHAT; CDR2 reads FQNNGV. The CDR3 contains 14 residues. Here the CDR3 DNA reads TGTGCCAGCAGCTTCTGGTCTTCTCGGGATACGCAGTATTTT. It translates to CASSFWSSRDTQYF. Filled out from reference TRBV11-2 and TRBJ2-3, the complete variable domain reads EAGVAQSPRYKIIEKRQSVAFWCNPISGHATLYWYQQILGQGPKLLIQFQNNGVVDDSQLPKDRFSAERLKGVDSTLKIQPAKLEDSAVYLCASSFWSSRDTQYFGPGTRLTVL.

The J gene is TRBJ2-1, the V gene TRBV14; D tentatively reads TRBD1 or TRBD2 (8 bases each). The V and J ends lost 4 bases and 12 bases respectively, with 22 bases between them. The CDR3 spans 15 residues. Germline V lookup: CDR1 SGHDN, CDR2 FVKESK. Here the CDR3 reads CASSLLSGTGEGQFF. CDR3 nucleotide sequence: TGTGCCAGCAGCCTTCTTAGCGGGACAGGAGAGGGGCAGTTCTTC. The whole variable domain, remainder taken from reference TRBV14 and TRBJ2-1, is EAGVTQFPSHSVIEKGQTVTLRCDPISGHDNLYWYRRVMGKEIKFLLHFVKESKQDESGMPNNRFLAERTGGTYSTLKVQPAELEDSGVYFCASSLLSGTGEGQFFGPGTRLTVL.